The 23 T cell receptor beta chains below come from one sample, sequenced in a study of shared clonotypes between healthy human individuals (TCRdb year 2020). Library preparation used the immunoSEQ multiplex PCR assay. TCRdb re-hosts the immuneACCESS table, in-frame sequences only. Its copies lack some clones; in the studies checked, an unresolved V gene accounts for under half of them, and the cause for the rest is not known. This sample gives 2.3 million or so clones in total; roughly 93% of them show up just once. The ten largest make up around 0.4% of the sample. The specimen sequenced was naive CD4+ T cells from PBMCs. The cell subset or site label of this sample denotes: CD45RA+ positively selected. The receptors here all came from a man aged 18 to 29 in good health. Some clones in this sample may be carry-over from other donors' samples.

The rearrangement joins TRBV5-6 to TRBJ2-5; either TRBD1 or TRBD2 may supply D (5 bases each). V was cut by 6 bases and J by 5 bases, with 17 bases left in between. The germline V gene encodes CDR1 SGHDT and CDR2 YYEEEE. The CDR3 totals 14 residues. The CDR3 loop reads CASTGTPAGETQYF. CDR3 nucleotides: TGTGCCAGCACCGGGACCCCTGCTGGGGAGACCCAGTACTTC.

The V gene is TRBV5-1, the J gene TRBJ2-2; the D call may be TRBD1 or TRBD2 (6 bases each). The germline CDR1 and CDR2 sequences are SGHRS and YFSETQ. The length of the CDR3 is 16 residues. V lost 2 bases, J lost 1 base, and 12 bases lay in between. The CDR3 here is CASSFAGQMNTGELFF. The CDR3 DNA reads TGCGCCAGCAGCTTTGCGGGACAAATGAACACCGGGGAGCTGTTTTTT.

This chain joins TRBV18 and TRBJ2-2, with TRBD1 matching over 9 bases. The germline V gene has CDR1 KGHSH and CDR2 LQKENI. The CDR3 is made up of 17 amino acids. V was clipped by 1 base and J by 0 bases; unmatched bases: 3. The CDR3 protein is CASSPQDRGANTGELFF. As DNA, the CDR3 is TGTGCCAGCTCACCACAGGACAGGGGAGCGAACACCGGGGAGCTGTTTTTT.

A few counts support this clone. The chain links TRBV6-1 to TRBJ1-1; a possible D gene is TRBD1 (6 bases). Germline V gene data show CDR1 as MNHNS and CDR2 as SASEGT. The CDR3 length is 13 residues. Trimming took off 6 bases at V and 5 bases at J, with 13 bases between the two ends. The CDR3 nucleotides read TGTGCCAGCAGGATACAGGGATGGACTGAAGCTTTCTTT. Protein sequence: CASRIQGWTEAFF.

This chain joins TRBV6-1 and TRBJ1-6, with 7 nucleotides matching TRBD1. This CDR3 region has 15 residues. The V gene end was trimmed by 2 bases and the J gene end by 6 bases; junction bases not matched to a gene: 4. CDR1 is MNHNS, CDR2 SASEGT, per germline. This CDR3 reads CASSERGGSNSPLHF. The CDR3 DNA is TGTGCCAGCAGTGAAAGAGGGGGCTCTAATTCACCCCTCCACTTT.

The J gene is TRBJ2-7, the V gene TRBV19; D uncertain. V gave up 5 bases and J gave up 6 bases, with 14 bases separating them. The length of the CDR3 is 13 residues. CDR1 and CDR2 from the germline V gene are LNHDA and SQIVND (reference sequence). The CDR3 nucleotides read TGTGCCAGTAGTCCCTACCTGATGTCCGAGCAGTACTTC. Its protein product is CASSPYLMSEQYF.

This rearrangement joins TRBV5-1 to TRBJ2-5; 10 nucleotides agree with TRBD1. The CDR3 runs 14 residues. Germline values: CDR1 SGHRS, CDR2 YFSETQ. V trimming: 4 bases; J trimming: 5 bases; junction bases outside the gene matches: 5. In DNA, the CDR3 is TGCGCCAGCAGCCCGGGACAGGGGACGGAGACCCAGTACTTC. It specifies CASSPGQGTETQYF.

The CDR3 is CAWNYQGLLEKLFF. Here the CDR3 DNA reads TGTGCCTGGAACTACCAGGGTTTGCTTGAAAAACTGTTTTTT. The chain is built from TRBV30 and TRBJ1-4; TRBD1 is a possible D gene (5 bases). V was shortened by 4 bases and J by 7 bases, with 16 bases between the two germline ends. The length of the CDR3 is 14 residues. Germline lookup yields CDR1 GTSNPN and CDR2 SVGIG (reference sequence).

The CDR3 sequence is CASSGWTGQEAFF. The DNA of the CDR3 is TGCGCCAGCAGCGGATGGACAGGACAAGAAGCTTTCTTT. The J gene is TRBJ1-1, the V gene TRBV5-1; TRBD1 agrees at 7 bases. There are 13 residues in the CDR3. The ends lost 4 bases at V and 8 bases at J; junction bases unmatched: 8. CDR1 and CDR2 (germline): SGHRS, YFSETQ.

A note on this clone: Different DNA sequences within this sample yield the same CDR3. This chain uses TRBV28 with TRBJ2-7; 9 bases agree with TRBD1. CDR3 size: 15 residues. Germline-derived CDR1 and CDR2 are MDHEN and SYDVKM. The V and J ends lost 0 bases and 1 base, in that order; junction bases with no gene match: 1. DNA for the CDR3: TGTGCCAGCAGTTTATGGACAGGGGGGTCCTACGAGCAGTACTTC. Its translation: CASSLWTGGSYEQYF.

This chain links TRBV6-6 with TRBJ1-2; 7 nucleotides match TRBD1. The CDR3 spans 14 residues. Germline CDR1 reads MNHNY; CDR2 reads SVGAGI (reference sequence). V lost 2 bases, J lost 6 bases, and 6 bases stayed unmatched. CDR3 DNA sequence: TGTGCCAGCAGTTACACGGCCAGGGGGGATGGCTACACCTTC. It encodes CASSYTARGDGYTF.

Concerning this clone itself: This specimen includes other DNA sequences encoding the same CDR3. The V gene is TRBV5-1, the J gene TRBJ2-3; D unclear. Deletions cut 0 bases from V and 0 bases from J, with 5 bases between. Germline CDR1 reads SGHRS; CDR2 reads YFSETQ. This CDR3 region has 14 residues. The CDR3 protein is CASSLGQSTDTQYF. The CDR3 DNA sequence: TGCGCCAGCAGCTTGGGCCAGAGCACAGATACGCAGTATTTT.

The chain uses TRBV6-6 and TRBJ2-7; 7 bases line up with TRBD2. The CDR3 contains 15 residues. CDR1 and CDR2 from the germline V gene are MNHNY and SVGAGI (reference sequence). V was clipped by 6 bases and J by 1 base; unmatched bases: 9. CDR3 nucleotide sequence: TGTGCCAGCAGGTTAACAGCGGGACGATCCTACGAGCAGTACTTC. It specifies CASRLTAGRSYEQYF.

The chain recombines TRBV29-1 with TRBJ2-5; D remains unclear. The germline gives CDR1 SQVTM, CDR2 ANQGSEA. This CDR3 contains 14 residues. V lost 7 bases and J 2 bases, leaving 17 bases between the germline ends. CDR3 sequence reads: CSASHINAQETQYF. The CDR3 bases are TGCAGCGCCAGCCATATTAATGCTCAAGAGACCCAGTACTTC.

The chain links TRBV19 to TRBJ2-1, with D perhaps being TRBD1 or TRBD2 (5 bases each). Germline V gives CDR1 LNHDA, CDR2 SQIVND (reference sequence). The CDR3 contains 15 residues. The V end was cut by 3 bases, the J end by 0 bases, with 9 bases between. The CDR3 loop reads CASSIGADSYNEQFF. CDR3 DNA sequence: TGTGCCAGTAGTATCGGGGCAGACTCCTACAATGAGCAGTTCTTC.

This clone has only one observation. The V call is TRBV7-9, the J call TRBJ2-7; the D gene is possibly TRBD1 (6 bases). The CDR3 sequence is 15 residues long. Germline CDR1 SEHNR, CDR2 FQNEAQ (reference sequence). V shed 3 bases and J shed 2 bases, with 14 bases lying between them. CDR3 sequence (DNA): TGTGCCAGCAGCTTCAGGGACAACCCACCCTACGAGCAGTACTTC. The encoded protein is CASSFRDNPPYEQYF. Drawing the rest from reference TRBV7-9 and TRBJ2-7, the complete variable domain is DTGVSQNPRHKITKRGQNVTFRCDPISEHNRLYWYRQTLGQGPEFLTYFQNEAQLEKSRLLSDRFSAERPKGSFSTLEIQRTEQGDSAMYLCASSFRDNPPYEQYFGPGTRLTVT.

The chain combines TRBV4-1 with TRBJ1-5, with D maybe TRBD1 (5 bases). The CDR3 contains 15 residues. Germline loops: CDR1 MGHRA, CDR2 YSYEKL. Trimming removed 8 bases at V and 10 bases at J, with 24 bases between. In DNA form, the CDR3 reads TGCGCCAGCGGTCGGAGTTTTGCGGGGGGGGACCCCCAGCATTTT. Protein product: CASGRSFAGGDPQHF.

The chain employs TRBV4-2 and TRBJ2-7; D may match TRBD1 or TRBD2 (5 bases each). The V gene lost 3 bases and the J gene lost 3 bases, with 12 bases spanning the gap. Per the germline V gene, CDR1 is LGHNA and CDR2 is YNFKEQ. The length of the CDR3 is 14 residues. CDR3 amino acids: CASSQGRDDYEQYF. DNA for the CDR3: TGTGCCAGCAGCCAGGGCCGGGACGACTACGAGCAGTACTTC.

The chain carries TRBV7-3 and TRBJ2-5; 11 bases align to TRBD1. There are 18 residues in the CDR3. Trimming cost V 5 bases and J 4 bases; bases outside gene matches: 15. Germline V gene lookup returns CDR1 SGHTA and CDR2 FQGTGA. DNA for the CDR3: TGTGCCAGCAGCCGAACCCGGGACAGGGGGACGAGCGGAGAGACCCAGTACTTC. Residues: CASSRTRDRGTSGETQYF. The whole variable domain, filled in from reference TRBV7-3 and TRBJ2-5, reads GAGVSQTPSNKVTEKGKYVELRCDPISGHTALYWYRQSLGQGPEFLIYFQGTGAADDSGLPNDRFFAVRPEGSVSTLKIQRTERGDSAVYLCASSRTRDRGTSGETQYFGPGTRLLVL.

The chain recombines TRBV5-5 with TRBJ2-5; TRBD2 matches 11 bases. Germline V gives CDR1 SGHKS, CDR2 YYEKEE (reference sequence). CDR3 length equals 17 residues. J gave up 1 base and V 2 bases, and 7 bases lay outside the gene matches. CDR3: CASSFLSGTSGQETQYF. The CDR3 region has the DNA TGTGCCAGCAGCTTTCTCTCCGGGACTAGCGGCCAAGAGACCCAGTACTTC.

DNA of the CDR3: TGTGCCAGCAGTTACTCGGGCGGGACGGGCTCCTACGAGCAGTACTTC. Protein sequence: CASSYSGGTGSYEQYF. This rearrangement joins TRBV6-5 to TRBJ2-7; TRBD2 is a possible D gene (6 bases). CDR1 and CDR2 from the germline V gene are MNHEY and SVGAGI. The CDR3 consists of 16 residues. Between the trimmed V and J ends, which lost 0 bases and 0 bases, there was a span of 12 bases.

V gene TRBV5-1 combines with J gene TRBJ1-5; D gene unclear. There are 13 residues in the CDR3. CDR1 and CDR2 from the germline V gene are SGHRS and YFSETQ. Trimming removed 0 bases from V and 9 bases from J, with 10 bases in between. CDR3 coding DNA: TGCGCCAGCAGCTTGGAGGGCCCGGGGCCCCAGCATTTT. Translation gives CASSLEGPGPQHF.

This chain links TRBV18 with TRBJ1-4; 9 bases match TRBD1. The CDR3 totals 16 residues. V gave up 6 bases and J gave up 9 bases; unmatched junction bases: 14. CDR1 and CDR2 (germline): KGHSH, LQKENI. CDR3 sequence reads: CASSPYPGQGGQKLFF. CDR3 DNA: TGTGCCAGCTCGCCTTACCCGGGACAGGGAGGACAAAAACTGTTTTTT. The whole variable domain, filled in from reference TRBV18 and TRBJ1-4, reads NAGVMQNPRHLVRRRGQEARLRCSPMKGHSHVYWYRQLPEEGLKFMVYLQKENIIDESGMPKERFSAEFPKEGPSILRIQQVVRGDSAAYFCASSPYPGQGGQKLFFGSGTQLSVL.